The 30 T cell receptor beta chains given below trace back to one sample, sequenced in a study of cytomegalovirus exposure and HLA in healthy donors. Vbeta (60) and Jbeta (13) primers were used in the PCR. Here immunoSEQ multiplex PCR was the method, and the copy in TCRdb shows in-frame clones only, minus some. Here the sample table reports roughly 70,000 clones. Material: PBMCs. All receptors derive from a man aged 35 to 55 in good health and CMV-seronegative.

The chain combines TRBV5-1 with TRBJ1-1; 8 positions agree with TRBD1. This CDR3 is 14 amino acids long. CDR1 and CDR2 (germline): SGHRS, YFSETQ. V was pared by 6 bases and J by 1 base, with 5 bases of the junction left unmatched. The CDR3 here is CASTLGQGNTEAFF. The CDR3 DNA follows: TGCGCCAGCACCTTAGGACAGGGGAACACTGAAGCTTTCTTT.

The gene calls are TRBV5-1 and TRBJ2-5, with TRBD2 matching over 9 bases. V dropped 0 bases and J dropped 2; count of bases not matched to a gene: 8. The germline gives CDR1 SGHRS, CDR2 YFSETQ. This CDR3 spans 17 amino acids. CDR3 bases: TGCGCCAGCAGCTTGGGGGCCCAGCGGGGGGCTCAAGAGACCCAGTACTTC. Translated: CASSLGAQRGAQETQYF.

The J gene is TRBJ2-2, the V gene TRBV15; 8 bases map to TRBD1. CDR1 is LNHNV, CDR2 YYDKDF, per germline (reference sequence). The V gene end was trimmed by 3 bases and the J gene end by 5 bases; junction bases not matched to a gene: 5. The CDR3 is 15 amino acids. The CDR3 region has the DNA TGTGCCACCAGCAGTGGGACAGGTGTTACCGGGGAGCTGTTTTTT. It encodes CATSSGTGVTGELFF.

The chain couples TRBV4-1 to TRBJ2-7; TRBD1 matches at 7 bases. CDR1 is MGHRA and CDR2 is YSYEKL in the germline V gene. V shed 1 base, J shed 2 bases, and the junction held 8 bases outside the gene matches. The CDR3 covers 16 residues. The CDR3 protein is CASSQGAGQGAYEQYF. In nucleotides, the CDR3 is TGCGCCAGCAGCCAAGGCGCCGGGCAGGGGGCCTACGAGCAGTACTTC.

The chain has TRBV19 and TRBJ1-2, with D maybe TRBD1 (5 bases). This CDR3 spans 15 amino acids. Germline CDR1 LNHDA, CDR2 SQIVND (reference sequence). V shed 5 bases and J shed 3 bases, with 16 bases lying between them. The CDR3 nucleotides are TGTGCCAGTAGTCTCCGGACATCCGTGGACTATGGCTACACCTTC. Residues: CASSLRTSVDYGYTF.

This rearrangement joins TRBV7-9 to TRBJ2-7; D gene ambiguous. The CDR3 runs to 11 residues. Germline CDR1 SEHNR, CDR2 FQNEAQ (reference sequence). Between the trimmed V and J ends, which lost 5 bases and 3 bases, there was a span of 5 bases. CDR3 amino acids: CASSQIYEQYF. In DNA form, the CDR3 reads TGTGCCAGCAGCCAAATCTACGAGCAGTACTTC.

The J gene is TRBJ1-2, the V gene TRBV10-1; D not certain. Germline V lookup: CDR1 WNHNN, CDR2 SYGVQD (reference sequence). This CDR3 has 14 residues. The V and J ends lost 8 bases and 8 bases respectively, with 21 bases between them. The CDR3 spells CASQSREWMKGYTF. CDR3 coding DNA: TGCGCCAGCCAAAGTAGGGAGTGGATGAAAGGCTACACCTTC.

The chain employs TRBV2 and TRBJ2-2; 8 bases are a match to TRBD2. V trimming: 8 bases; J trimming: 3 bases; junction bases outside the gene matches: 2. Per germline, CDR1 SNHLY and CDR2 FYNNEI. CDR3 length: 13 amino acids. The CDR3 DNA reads TGTGCCAGCCGGGGGGGGGACACCGGGGAGCTGTTTTTT. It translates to CASRGGDTGELFF.

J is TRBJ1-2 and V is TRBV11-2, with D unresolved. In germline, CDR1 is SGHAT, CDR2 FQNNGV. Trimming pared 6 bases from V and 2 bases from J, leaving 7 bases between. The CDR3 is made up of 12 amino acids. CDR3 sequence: CASSYRNYGYTF. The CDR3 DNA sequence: TGTGCCAGCAGTTACAGAAACTATGGCTACACCTTC.

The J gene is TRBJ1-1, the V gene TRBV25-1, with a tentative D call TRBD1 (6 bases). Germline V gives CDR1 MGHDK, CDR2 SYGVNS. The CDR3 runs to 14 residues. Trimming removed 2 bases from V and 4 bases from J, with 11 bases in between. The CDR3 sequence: CASSEQGWTTEAFF. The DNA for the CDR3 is TGTGCCAGCAGTGAACAGGGGTGGACCACTGAAGCTTTCTTT.

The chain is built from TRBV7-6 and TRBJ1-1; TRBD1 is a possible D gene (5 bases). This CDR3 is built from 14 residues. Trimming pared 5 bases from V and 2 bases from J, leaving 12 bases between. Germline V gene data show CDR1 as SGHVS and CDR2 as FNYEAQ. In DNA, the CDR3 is TGTGCCAGCAGCCGGGGAGGGGCCAACACTGAAGCTTTCTTT. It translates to CASSRGGANTEAFF.

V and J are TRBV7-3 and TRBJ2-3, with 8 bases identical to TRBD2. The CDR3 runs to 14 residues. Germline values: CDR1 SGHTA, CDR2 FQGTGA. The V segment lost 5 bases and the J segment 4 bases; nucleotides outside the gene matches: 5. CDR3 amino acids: CASSPGLASDTQYF. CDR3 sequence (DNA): TGTGCCAGCAGCCCAGGACTAGCTTCAGATACGCAGTATTTT.

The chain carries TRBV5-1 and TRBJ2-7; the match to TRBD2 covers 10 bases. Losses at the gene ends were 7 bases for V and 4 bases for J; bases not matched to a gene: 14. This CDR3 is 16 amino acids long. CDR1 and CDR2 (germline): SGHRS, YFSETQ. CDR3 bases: TGCGCCAGCGGGAAAACTAGCGGGGCTTCGGTTTACGAGCAGTACTTC. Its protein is CASGKTSGASVYEQYF. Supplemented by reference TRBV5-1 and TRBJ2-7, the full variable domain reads KAGVTQTPRYLIKTRGQQVTLSCSPISGHRSVSWYQQTPGQGLQFLFEYFSETQRNKGNFPGRFSGRQFSNSRSEMNVSTLELGDSALYLCASGKTSGASVYEQYFGPGTRLTVT.

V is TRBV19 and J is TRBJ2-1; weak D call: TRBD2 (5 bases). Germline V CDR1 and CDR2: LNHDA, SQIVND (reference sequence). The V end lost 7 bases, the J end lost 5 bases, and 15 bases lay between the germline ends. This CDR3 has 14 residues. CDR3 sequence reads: CASTPGLRNNEQFF. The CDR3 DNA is TGTGCCAGTACCCCAGGACTGAGAAACAATGAGCAGTTCTTC. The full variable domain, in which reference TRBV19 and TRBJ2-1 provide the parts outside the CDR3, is DGGITQSPKYLFRKEGQNVTLSCEQNLNHDAMYWYRQDPGQGLRLIYYSQIVNDFQKGDIAEGYSVSREKKESFPLTVTSAQKNPTAFYLCASTPGLRNNEQFFGPGTRLTVL.

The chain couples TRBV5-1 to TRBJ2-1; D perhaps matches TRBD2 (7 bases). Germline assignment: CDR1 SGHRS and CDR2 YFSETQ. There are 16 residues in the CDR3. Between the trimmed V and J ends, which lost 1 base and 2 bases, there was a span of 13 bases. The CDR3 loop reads CASSLSAGAAYNEQFF. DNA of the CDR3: TGCGCCAGCAGCTTGTCGGCGGGGGCGGCCTACAATGAGCAGTTCTTC.

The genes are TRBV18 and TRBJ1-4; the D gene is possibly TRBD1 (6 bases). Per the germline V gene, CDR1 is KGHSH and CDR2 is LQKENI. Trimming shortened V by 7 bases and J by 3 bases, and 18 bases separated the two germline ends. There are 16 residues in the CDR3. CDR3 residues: CASLTRDKGANEKLFF. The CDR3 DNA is TGTGCCAGCTTAACCCGGGACAAAGGCGCTAATGAAAAACTGTTTTTT. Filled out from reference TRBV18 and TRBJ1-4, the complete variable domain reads NAGVMQNPRHLVRRRGQEARLRCSPMKGHSHVYWYRQLPEEGLKFMVYLQKENIIDESGMPKERFSAEFPKEGPSILRIQQVVRGDSAAYFCASLTRDKGANEKLFFGSGTQLSVL.

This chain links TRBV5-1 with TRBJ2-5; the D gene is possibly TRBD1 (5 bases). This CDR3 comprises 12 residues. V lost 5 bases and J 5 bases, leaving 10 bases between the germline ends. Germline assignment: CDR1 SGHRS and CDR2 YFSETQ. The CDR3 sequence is CASRKGAETQYF. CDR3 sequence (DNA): TGCGCCAGCAGGAAAGGGGCCGAGACCCAGTACTTC.

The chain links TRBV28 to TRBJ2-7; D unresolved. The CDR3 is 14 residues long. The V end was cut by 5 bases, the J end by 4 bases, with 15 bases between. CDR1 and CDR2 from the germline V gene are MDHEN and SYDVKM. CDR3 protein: CASSPNIPGYEQYF. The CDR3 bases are TGTGCCAGCAGTCCAAACATACCTGGTTACGAGCAGTACTTC.

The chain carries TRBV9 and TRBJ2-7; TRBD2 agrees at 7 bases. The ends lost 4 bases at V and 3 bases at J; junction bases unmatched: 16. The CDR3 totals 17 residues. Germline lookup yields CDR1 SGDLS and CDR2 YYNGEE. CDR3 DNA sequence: TGTGCCAGCAGCCCGGAGCGATACCTGGGGGGGATCTACGAGCAGTACTTC. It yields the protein CASSPERYLGGIYEQYF. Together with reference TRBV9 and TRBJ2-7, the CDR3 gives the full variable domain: DSGVTQTPKHLITATGQRVTLRCSPRSGDLSVYWYQQSLDQGLQFLIQYYNGEERAKGNILERFSAQQFPDLHSELNLSSLELGDSALYFCASSPERYLGGIYEQYFGPGTRLTVT.

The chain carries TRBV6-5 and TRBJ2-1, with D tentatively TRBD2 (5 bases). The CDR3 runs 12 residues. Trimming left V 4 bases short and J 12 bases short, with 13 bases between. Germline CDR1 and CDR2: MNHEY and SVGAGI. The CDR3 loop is CASSSDGLLQFF. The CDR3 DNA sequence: TGTGCCAGCAGTTCCGACGGACTCTTGCAGTTCTTC.

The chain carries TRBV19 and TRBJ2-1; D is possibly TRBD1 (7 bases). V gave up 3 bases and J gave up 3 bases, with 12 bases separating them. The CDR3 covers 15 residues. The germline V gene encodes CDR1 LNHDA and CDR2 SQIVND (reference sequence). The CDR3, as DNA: TGTGCCAGTAGTATGTCAGGGGGGAACTACAATGAGCAGTTCTTC. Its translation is CASSMSGGNYNEQFF. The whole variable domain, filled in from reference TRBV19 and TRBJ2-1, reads DGGITQSPKYLFRKEGQNVTLSCEQNLNHDAMYWYRQDPGQGLRLIYYSQIVNDFQKGDIAEGYSVSREKKESFPLTVTSAQKNPTAFYLCASSMSGGNYNEQFFGPGTRLTVL.

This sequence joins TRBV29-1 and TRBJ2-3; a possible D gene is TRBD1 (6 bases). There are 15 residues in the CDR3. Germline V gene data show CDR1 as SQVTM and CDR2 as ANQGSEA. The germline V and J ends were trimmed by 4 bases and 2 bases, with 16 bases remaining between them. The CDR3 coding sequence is TGCAGCGTTGTGCCAGGGGATACCTTCACAGATACGCAGTATTTT. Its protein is CSVVPGDTFTDTQYF.

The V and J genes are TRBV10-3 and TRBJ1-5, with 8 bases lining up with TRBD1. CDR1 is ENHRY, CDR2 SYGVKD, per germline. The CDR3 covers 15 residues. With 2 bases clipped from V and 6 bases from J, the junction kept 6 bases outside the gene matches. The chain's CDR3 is CAISEKQGVGQPQHF. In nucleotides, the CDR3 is TGTGCCATCAGTGAGAAACAGGGGGTTGGTCAGCCCCAGCATTTT.

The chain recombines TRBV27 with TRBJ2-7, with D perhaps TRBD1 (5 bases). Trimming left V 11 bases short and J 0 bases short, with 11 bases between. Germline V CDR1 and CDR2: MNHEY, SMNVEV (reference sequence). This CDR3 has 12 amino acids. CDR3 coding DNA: TGTGCCGCAGGGTTAAGCTCCTACGAGCAGTACTTC. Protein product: CAAGLSSYEQYF.

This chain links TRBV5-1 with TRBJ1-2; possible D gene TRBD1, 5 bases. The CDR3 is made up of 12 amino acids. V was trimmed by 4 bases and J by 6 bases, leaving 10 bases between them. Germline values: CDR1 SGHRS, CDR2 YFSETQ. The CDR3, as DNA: TGCGCCAGCAGCGAGCAGGGTGATGGCTACACCTTC. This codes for CASSEQGDGYTF.

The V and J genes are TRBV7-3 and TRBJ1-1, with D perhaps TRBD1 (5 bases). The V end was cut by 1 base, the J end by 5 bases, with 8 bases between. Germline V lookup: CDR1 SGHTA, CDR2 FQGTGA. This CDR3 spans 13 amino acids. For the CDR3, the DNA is TGTGCCAGCAGCTTAATGGGGGGAACTGAAGCTTTCTTT. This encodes CASSLMGGTEAFF.

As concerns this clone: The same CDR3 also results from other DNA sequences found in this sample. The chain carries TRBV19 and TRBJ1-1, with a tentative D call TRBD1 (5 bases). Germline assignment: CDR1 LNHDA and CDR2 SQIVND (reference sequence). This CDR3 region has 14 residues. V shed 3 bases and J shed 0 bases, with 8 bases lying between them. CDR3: CASSIPGMNTEAFF. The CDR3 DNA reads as TGTGCCAGTAGTATTCCAGGGATGAACACTGAAGCTTTCTTT.

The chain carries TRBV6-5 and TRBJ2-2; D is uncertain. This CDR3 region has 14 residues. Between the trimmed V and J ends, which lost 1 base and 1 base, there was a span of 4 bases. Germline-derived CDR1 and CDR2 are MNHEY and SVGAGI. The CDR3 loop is CASSYWQNTGELFF. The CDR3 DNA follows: TGTGCCAGCAGTTACTGGCAGAACACCGGGGAGCTGTTTTTT.

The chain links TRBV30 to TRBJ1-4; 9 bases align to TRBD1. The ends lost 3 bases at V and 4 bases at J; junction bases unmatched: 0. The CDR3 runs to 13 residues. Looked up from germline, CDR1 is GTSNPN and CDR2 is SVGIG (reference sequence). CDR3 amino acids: CAWRTGGNEKLFF. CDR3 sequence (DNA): TGTGCCTGGAGGACAGGGGGTAATGAAAAACTGTTTTTT.

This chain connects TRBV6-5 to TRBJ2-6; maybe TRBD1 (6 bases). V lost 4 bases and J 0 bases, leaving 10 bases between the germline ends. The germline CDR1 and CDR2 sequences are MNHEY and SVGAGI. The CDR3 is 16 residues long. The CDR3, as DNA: TGTGCCAGCAGTTCAGGGGTGCTCTCTGGGGCCAACGTCCTGACTTTC. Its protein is CASSSGVLSGANVLTF.